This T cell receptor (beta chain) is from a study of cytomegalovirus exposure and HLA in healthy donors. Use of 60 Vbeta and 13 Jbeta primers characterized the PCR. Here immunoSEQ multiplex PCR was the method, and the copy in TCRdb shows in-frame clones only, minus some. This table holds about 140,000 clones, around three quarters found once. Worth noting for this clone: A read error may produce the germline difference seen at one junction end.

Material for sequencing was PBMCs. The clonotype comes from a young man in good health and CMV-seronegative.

The CDR3 is CAWSVLDAQYF. CDR3 in DNA: TGTGCCTGGAGTGTATTAGATGCGCAGTATTTT. V usage is TRBV30 and J usage is TRBJ2-3; D remains ambiguous. This CDR3 has 11 residues. CDR1 is GTSNPN, CDR2 SVGIG, per germline (reference sequence).